This TCR beta chain emerged from a study of early T cells in non-severe SARS-CoV-2 infection listed by TCRdb under 2021. Notes on the research overall: Bulk RNA from unsorted whole blood was used for TCR sequencing, so alpha and beta chains could not be paired. Here is what the overall study found, with its caveats: VDJdb matching was skewed toward anti-spike CD8 responses and likely underestimated virus-specific expansions, missing private and CD4 specificities.

Libraries were prepared through 5' RACE. Sequencing was carried out with a NextSeq 500. Unique molecular identifiers were attached to individual cDNA molecules in the TCR library protocol so that sequencing error and PCR bias could be corrected. Both TCR alpha and beta chains were sequenced, and tight co-correlation was observed between alpha and beta sequence abundances in each sample. The authors' pipeline ran thus. Decombinator V4 was used to annotate the V gene, J gene and CDR3 of the TCR sequences. TCRs were defined as expanded if a significant change between any two time points was detected under a Poisson model with p below 0.0001. Abundances of TCRs were expressed as counts per million after normalisation to the total number of TCRs sequenced in each sample. MAIT TCRs were defined by TRAV1-2 paired with TRAJ12, TRAJ20 or TRAJ33, and iNKT TCRs by TRAV10 paired with TRAJ18. A search of VDJdb, accessed on 1 November 2021, was run for TCRs annotated to CMV, EBV and SARS-CoV-2, with TCRs annotated for multiple antigens excluded. Using fastp trimming at Q25 and MiXCR clonotype assembly, TCRdb reanalyzed the public sequencing data and kept in-frame beta chains. Each entry merges the rows of one CDR3 protein and shows their most common DNA and genes. The authors' filters were not applied to this entry. Present in this sample are approximately 32,000 distinct CDR3 sequences, 3% to 5% of which were seen just once. About 7.5% of the sample is taken by the ten largest.

The germline ends are 12 bases apart after V is trimmed by 6 bases and J by 4 bases. Via the germline V gene (reference sequence), CDR1 is MNHNY and CDR2 SVGAGI. The CDR3, cysteine through phenylalanine, is 13 amino acids long. CDR3 DNA only is kept here, 39 bases in frame from base 1. A case-control design nested within a healthcare worker cohort in London, UK, was used, with weekly nasopharyngeal swab PCR tests and blood sampling performed. Healthcare workers were enrolled in the week of the UK lockdown, from 23 to 31 March 2020, and were followed every week for up to roughly 16 weeks. This clonotype was recorded at least ten times. It has no known antigen specificity. No much larger clone exists at a distance of one base, and base qualities are not known.

The sequence came from an adult who was a healthcare worker with PCR-confirmed SARS-CoV-2 infection or an uninfected control (not recorded which). The rearrangement combines TRBV6-6 with TRBJ1-2; TRBD1 might be the D gene, on 5 matching bases. The sequencing sample was made of whole blood. The CDR3 here reads CASRPQESYGYTF. The sequenced DNA: TGTGCCAGCAGACCACAGGAGAGCTATGGCTACACCTTC.